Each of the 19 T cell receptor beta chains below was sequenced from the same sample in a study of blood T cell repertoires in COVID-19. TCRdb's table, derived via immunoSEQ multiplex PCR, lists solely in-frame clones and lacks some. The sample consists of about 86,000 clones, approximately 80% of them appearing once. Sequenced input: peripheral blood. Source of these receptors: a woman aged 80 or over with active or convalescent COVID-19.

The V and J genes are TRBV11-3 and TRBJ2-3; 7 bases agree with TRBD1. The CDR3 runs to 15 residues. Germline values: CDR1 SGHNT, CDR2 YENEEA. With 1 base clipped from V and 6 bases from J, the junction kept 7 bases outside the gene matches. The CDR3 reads CASSLVGQQGDTQYF. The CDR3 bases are TGTGCCAGCAGCTTAGTTGGGCAACAGGGGGATACGCAGTATTTT.

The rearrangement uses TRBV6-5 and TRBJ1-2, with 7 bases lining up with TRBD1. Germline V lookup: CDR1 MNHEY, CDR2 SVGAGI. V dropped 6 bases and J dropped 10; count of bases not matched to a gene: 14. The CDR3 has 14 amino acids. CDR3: CASRQDRMANDYTF. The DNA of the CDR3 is TGTGCCAGCAGACAGGACAGGATGGCTAATGACTACACCTTC.

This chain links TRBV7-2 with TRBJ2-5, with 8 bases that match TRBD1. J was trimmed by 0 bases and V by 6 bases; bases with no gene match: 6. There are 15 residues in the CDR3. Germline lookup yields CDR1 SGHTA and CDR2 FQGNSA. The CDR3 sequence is CASRQGAAYQETQYF. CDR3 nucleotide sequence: TGTGCCAGCAGGCAGGGGGCCGCGTACCAAGAGACCCAGTACTTC.

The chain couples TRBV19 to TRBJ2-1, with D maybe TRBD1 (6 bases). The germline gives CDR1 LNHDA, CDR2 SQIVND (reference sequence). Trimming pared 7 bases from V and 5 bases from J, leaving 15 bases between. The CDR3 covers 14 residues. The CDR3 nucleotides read TGTGCCAGTACCCTCACATGGACAGACAATGAGCAGTTCTTC. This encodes CASTLTWTDNEQFF.

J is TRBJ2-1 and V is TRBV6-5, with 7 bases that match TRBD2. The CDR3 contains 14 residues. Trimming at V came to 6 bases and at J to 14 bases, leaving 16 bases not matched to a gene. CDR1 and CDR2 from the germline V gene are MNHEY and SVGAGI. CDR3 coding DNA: TGTGCCAGCAGGCCTGACGATAGCGGGCGCTTCGAGTTCTTC. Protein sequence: CASRPDDSGRFEFF.

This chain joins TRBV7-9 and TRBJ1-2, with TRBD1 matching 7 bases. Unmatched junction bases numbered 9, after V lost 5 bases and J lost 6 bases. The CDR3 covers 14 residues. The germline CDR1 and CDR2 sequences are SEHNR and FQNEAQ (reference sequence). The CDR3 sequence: CASSPGVQGDGYTF. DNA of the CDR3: TGTGCCAGCAGCCCGGGGGTTCAGGGGGATGGCTACACCTTC.

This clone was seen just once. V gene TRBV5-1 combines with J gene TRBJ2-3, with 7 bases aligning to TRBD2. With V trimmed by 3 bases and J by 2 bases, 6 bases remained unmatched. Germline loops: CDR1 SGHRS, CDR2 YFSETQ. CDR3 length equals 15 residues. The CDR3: CASSSGLTVTDTQYF. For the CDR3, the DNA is TGCGCCAGCAGCTCGGGACTAACCGTCACAGATACGCAGTATTTT.

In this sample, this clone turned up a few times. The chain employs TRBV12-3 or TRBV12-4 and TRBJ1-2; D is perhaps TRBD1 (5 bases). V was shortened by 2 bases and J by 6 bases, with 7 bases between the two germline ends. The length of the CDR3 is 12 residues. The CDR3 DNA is TGTGCCAGCAGTTTATGGGGGGATGGCTACACCTTC. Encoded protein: CASSLWGDGYTF.

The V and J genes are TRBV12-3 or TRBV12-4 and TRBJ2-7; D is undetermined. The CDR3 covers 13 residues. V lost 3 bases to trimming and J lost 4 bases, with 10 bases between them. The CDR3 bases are TGTGCCAGCAGTTTCACGACAACATACGAGCAGTACTTC. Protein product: CASSFTTTYEQYF.

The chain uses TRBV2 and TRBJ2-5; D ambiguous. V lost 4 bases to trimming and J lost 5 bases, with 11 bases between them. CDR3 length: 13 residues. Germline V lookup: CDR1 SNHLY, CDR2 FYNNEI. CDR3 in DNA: TGTGCCAGCAGTGGCGCGGTATACGAGACCCAGTACTTC. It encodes CASSGAVYETQYF.

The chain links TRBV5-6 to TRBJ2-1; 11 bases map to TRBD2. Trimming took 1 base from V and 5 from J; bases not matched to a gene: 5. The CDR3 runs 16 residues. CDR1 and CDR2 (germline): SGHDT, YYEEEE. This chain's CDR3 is CASSLMTSGNNNEQFF. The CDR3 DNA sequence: TGTGCCAGCAGCTTGATGACTAGCGGGAACAACAATGAGCAGTTCTTC.

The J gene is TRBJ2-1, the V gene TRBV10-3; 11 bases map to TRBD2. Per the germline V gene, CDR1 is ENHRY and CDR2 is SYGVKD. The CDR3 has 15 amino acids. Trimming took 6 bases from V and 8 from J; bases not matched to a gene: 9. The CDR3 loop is CAIRLAGGPQDEQFF. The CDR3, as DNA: TGTGCCATCAGATTAGCGGGAGGGCCCCAGGATGAGCAGTTCTTC.

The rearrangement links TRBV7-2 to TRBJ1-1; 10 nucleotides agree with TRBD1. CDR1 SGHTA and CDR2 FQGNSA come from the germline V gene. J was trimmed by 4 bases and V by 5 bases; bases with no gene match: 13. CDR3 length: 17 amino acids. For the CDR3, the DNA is TGTGCCAGCAGCCCCGGGACAGGGGTTGCGTGGGGCACTGAAGCTTTCTTT. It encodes CASSPGTGVAWGTEAFF.

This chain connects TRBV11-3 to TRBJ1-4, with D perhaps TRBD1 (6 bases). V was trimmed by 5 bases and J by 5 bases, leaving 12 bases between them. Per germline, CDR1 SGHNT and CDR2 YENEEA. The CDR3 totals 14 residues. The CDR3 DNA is TGTGCCAGCAGCCTGGACAGAAGCAATGAAAAACTGTTTTTT. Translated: CASSLDRSNEKLFF.

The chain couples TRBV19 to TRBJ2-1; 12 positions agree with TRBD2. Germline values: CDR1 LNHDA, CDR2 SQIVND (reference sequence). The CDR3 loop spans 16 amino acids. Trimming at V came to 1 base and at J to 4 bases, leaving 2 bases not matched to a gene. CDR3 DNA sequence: TGTGCCAGTAGTATAGCAACTAGCGGGAGGTACAATGAGCAGTTCTTC. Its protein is CASSIATSGRYNEQFF.

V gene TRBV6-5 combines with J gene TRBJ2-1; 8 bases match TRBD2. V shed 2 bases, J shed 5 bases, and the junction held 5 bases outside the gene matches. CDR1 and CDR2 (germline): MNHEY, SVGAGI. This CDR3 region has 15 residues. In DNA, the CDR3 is TGTGCCAGCAGTTACATCCGGGGGGGAAACAATGAGCAGTTCTTC. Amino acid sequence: CASSYIRGGNNEQFF.

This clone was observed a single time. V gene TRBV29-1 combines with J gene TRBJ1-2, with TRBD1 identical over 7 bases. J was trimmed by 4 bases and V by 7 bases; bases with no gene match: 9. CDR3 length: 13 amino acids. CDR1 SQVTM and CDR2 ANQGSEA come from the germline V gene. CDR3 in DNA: TGCAGCGCCCGTCAGGGACAGAGCTATGGCTACACCTTC. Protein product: CSARQGQSYGYTF.

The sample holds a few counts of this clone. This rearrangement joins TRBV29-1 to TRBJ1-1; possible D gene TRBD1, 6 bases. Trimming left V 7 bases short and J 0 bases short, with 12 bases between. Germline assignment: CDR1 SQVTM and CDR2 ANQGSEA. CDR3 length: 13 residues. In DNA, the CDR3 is TGCAGCGGTTCGGGACACCTGAACACTGAAGCTTTCTTT. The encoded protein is CSGSGHLNTEAFF.

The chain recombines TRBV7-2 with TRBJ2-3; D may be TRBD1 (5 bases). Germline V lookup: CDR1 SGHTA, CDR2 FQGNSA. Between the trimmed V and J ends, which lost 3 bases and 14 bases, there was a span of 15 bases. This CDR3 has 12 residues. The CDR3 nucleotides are TGTGCCAGCAGCTTTACAGGTGGGGTTCGGTATTTT. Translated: CASSFTGGVRYF.